One and the same sample provided the 13 T cell receptor beta chains below, sequenced in a study of siplizumab effects on memory and regulatory T cells. TCRdb's copy holds only in-frame clones and misses some; the assay was immunoSEQ multiplex PCR. This sample has approximately 100,000 clones, with under 95% found just once. Sequencing was done on a sample of Tregs sorted from blood. These receptors were obtained from a human donor in good health.

V is TRBV11-3 and J is TRBJ2-2, with D unclear. The CDR3 runs to 14 residues. Germline lookup yields CDR1 SGHNT and CDR2 YENEEA. V was pared by 3 bases and J by 4 bases, with 9 bases between. CDR3 DNA: TGTGCCAGCAGCTTGGGGTTTAGCACCGGGGAGCTGTTTTTT. Translation gives CASSLGFSTGELFF.

This clone appeared once. The rearrangement uses TRBV5-1 and TRBJ2-7; the match to TRBD2 covers 10 bases. After removal of 0 bases from V and 9 bases from J, the junction contained 21 bases not matched to a gene. The CDR3 totals 19 residues. Germline V gene sequence: CDR1 SGHRS, CDR2 YFSETQ. The CDR3 is CASSLVGWSSGSNLSPQYF. CDR3 nucleotide sequence: TGCGCCAGCAGCTTGGTTGGTTGGTCTAGCGGGAGTAATTTATCTCCGCAGTACTTC.

This sequence joins TRBV29-1 and TRBJ2-7; D may be TRBD1 (7 bases). The germline V gene encodes CDR1 SQVTM and CDR2 ANQGSEA. This CDR3 contains 13 residues. V shed 4 bases and J shed 9 bases, with 19 bases lying between them. CDR3: CSVASGPQGGQYF. CDR3 nucleotide sequence: TGCAGCGTTGCCAGCGGCCCGCAGGGGGGGCAGTACTTC.

The V gene is TRBV7-9, the J gene TRBJ2-3; D not certain. The CDR3 length is 16 residues. V was clipped by 2 bases and J by 0 bases, with 12 bases between them. The germline V gene encodes CDR1 SEHNR and CDR2 FQNEAQ (reference sequence). CDR3 region: CASSLFGLLSTDTQYF. CDR3 nucleotides: TGTGCCAGCAGCTTATTCGGTCTGTTGAGCACAGATACGCAGTATTTT.

The gene calls are TRBV27 and TRBJ1-2; D perhaps matches TRBD1 (5 bases). Germline CDR1 and CDR2: MNHEY and SMNVEV (reference sequence). V lost 3 bases and J lost 4, with 9 bases in between. This CDR3 is built from 13 residues. CDR3 in amino acids: CASSLEGSYGYTF. DNA for the CDR3: TGTGCCAGCAGTTTGGAGGGGAGCTATGGCTACACCTTC.

The chain joins TRBV7-9 to TRBJ2-7; 7 bases match TRBD1. CDR3 size: 17 residues. Germline assignment: CDR1 SEHNR and CDR2 FQNEAQ (reference sequence). The J segment lost 13 bases and the V segment lost 4 bases, leaving 25 bases of the junction unmatched. The CDR3 DNA follows: TGTGCCAGCAGCTCCGCGCAAAGCCGGGACAGATTAAGTACAGTATACTTC. Its protein product is CASSSAQSRDRLSTVYF.

V usage is TRBV5-1 and J usage is TRBJ2-2; D possibly corresponds to TRBD1 (5 bases). In germline, CDR1 is SGHRS, CDR2 YFSETQ. The CDR3 contains 16 residues. V was pared by 0 bases and J by 4 bases, with 13 bases between. CDR3 bases: TGCGCCAGCAGCTTGGTGCAGGGCAGGAGCACCGGGGAGCTGTTTTTT. Encoded protein: CASSLVQGRSTGELFF. Together with reference TRBV5-1 and TRBJ2-2, the CDR3 gives the full variable domain: KAGVTQTPRYLIKTRGQQVTLSCSPISGHRSVSWYQQTPGQGLQFLFEYFSETQRNKGNFPGRFSGRQFSNSRSEMNVSTLELGDSALYLCASSLVQGRSTGELFFGEGSRLTVL.

The chain carries TRBV5-1 and TRBJ1-1, with 8 positions matching TRBD1. The CDR3 spans 15 residues. The junction had 4 bases not matched to a gene; V was cut back by 0 bases and J by 3 bases. Germline-derived CDR1 and CDR2 are SGHRS and YFSETQ. The CDR3 loop reads CASSLGQGAYTEAFF. The DNA for the CDR3 is TGCGCCAGCAGCTTGGGCCAGGGGGCATACACTGAAGCTTTCTTT. The full variable domain, completed using reference TRBV5-1 and TRBJ1-1, is KAGVTQTPRYLIKTRGQQVTLSCSPISGHRSVSWYQQTPGQGLQFLFEYFSETQRNKGNFPGRFSGRQFSNSRSEMNVSTLELGDSALYLCASSLGQGAYTEAFFGQGTRLTVV.

A single count supports this clone. This chain connects TRBV29-1 to TRBJ1-2; D gene ambiguous. Germline CDR1 and CDR2: SQVTM and ANQGSEA. V lost 5 bases to trimming and J lost 7 bases, with 14 bases between them. This CDR3 has 12 amino acids. Here the CDR3 DNA reads TGCAGCGTTAGGACGCTGGGTTTTGGCTACACCTTC. The encoded protein is CSVRTLGFGYTF. The full variable domain, in which reference TRBV29-1 and TRBJ1-2 provide the parts outside the CDR3, is SAVISQKPSRDICQRGTSLTIQCQVDSQVTMMFWYRQQPGQSLTLIATANQGSEATYESGFVIDKFPISRPNLTFSTLTVSNMSPEDSSIYLCSVRTLGFGYTFGSGTRLTVV.

In the case of this clone: Other DNA sequences in this sample translate to the same CDR3. The CDR3, as DNA: TGTGCCAGCAGGGGCAGTGCAGATACGCAGTATTTT. Amino acids: CASRGSADTQYF. This rearrangement joins TRBV2 to TRBJ2-3, with unresolved D. CDR3 size: 12 residues. The ends were cut back, 6 bases at V and 4 bases at J, with 8 bases in the middle. From germline, CDR1 is SNHLY and CDR2 FYNNEI.

The J gene is TRBJ2-3, the V gene TRBV15; 8 bases match TRBD2. Germline loops: CDR1 LNHNV, CDR2 YYDKDF (reference sequence). The junction had 8 bases not matched to a gene; V was cut back by 9 bases and J by 3 bases. The CDR3 spans 14 residues. CDR3 sequence reads: CATPPSGRTDTQYF. CDR3 DNA: TGTGCCACACCCCCCAGCGGGAGAACAGATACGCAGTATTTT.

The chain recombines TRBV19 with TRBJ2-2; D is unclear. CDR3 length: 14 amino acids. Germline V gene sequence: CDR1 LNHDA, CDR2 SQIVND (reference sequence). Between the trimmed V and J ends, which lost 4 bases and 2 bases, there was a span of 8 bases. CDR3 region: CASSTGINTGELFF. The CDR3 nucleotides are TGTGCCAGTAGTACAGGAATAAACACCGGGGAGCTGTTTTTT.

V is TRBV18 and J is TRBJ2-2; D may match TRBD1 or TRBD2 (5 bases each). The CDR3 runs 15 residues. Looked up from germline, CDR1 is KGHSH and CDR2 is LQKENI. Between the trimmed V and J ends, which lost 3 bases and 0 bases, there was a span of 8 bases. CDR3 sequence reads: CASSPGRTNTGELFF. CDR3 DNA: TGTGCCAGCTCACCGGGACGGACGAACACCGGGGAGCTGTTTTTT.